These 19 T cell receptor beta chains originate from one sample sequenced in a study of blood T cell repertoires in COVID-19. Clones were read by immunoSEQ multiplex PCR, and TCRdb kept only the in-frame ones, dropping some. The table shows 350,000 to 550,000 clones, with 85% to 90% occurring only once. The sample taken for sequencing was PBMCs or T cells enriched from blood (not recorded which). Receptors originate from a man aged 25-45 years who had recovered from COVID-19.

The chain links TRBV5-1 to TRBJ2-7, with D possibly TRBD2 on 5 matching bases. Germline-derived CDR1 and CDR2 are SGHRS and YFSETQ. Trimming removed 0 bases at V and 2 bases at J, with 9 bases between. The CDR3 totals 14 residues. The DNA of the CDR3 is TGCGCCAGCAGCTTGGGATACGGGGCCTACGAGCAGTACTTC. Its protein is CASSLGYGAYEQYF. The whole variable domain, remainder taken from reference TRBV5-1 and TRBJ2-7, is KAGVTQTPRYLIKTRGQQVTLSCSPISGHRSVSWYQQTPGQGLQFLFEYFSETQRNKGNFPGRFSGRQFSNSRSEMNVSTLELGDSALYLCASSLGYGAYEQYFGPGTRLTVT.

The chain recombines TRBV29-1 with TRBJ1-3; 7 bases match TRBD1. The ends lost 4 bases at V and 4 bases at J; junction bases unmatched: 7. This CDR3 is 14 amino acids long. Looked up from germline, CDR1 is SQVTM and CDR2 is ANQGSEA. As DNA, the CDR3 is TGCAGCGTTGCAGCGACAGGGTCAGGAAACACCATATATTTT. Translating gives CSVAATGSGNTIYF.

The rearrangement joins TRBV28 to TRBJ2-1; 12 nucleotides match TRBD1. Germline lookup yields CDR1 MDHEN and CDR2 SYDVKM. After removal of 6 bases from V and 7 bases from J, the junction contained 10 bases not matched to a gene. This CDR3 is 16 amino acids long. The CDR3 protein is CASRPTGTGGWNEQFF. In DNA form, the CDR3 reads TGTGCCAGCAGACCGACCGGGACAGGGGGCTGGAATGAGCAGTTCTTC. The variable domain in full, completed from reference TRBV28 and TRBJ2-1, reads DVKVTQSSRYLVKRTGEKVFLECVQDMDHENMFWYRQDPGLGLRLIYFSYDVKMKEKGDIPEGYSVSREKKERFSLILESASTNQTSMYLCASRPTGTGGWNEQFFGPGTRLTVL.

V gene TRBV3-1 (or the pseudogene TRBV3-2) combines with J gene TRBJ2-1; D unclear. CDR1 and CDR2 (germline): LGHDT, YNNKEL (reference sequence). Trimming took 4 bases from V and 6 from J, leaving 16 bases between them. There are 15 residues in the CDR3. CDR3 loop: CASSLSSLVINEQFF. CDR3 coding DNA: TGTGCCAGCAGCCTAAGTAGCTTAGTGATCAATGAGCAGTTCTTC.

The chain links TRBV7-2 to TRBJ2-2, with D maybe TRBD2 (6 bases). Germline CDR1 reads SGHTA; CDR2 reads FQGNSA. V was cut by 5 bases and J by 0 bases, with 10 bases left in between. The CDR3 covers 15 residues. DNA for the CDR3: TGTGCCAGCAGCCGGGGACTGACGAACACCGGGGAGCTGTTTTTT. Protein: CASSRGLTNTGELFF.

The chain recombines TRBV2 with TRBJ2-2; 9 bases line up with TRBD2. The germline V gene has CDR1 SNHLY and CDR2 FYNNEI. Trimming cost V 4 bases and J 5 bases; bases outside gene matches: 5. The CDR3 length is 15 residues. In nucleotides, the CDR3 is TGTGCCAGCAGTGTTAGCGGGAGTTGGACCGGGGAGCTGTTTTTT. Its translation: CASSVSGSWTGELFF.

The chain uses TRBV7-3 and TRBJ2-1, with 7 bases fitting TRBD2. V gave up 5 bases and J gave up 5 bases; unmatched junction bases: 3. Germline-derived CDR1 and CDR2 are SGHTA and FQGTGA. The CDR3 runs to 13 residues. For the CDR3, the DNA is TGTGCCAGCAGCCCAGGGACTAACAATGAGCAGTTCTTC. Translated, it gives CASSPGTNNEQFF.

The CDR3 protein is CASSLLAAPRDTQYF. CDR3 DNA: TGTGCCAGTAGCTTACTAGCGGCCCCGAGGGATACGCAGTATTTT. The V call is TRBV19, the J call TRBJ2-3; 8 positions agree with TRBD2. Unmatched junction bases numbered 11, after V lost 6 bases and J lost 6 bases. Germline V gives CDR1 LNHDA, CDR2 SQIVND (reference sequence). This CDR3 has 15 residues.

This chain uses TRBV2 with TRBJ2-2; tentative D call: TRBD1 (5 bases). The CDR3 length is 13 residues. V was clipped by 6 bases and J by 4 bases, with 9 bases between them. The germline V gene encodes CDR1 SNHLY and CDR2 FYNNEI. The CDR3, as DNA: TGTGCCAGCAGGCAGGGCGGCACCGGGGAGCTGTTTTTT. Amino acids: CASRQGGTGELFF.

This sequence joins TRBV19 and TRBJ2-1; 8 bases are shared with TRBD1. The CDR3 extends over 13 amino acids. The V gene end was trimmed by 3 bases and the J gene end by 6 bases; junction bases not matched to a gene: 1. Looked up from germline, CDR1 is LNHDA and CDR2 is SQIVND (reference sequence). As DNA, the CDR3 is TGTGCCAGTAGTATGACAGGGGTCAATGAGCAGTTCTTC. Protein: CASSMTGVNEQFF.

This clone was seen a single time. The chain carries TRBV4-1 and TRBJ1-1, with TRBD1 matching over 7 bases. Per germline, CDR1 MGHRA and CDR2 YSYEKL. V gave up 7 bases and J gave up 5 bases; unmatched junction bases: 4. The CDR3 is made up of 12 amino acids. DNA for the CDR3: TGCGCCAGCAAGACAGGGAGTACTGAAGCTTTCTTT. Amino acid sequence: CASKTGSTEAFF.

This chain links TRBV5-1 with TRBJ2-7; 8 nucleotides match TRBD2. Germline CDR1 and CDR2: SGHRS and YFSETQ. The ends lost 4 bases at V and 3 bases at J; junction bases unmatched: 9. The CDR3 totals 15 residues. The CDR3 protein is CASSPRAGEVYEQYF. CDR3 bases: TGCGCCAGCAGCCCCCGAGCGGGAGAGGTCTACGAGCAGTACTTC.

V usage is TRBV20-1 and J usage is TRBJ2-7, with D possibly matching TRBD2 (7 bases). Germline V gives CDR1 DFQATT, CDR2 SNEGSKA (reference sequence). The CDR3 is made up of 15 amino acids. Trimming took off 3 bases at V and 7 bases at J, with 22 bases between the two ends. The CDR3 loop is CSASTLGGAALEQYF. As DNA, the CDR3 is TGCAGTGCTAGTACTTTAGGGGGGGCGGCCCTTGAGCAGTACTTC.

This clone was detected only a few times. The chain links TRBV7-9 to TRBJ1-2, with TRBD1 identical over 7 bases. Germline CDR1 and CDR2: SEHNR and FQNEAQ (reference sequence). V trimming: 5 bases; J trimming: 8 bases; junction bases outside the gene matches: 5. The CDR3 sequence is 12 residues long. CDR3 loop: CASSKTGNGYTF. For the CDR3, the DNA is TGTGCCAGCAGCAAGACAGGGAACGGCTACACCTTC.

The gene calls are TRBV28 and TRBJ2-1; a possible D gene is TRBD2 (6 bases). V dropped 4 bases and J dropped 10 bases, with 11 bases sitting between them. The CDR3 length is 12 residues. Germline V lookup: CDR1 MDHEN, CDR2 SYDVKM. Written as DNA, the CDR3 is TGTGCCAGCAGTTCGGACTATTTGGAGCAGTTCTTC. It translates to CASSSDYLEQFF.

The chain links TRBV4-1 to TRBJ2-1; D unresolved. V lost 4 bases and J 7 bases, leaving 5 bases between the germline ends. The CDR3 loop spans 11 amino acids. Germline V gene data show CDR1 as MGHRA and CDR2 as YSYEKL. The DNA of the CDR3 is TGCGCCAGCAGCCGCAGGAATGAGCAGTTCTTC. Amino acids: CASSRRNEQFF.

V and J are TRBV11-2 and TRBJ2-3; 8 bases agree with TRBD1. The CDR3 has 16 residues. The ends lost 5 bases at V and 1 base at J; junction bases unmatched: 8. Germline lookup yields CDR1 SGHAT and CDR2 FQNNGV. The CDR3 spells CASSTRAGGGTDTQYF. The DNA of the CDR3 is TGTGCCAGCAGCACACGGGCAGGGGGCGGCACAGATACGCAGTATTTT.

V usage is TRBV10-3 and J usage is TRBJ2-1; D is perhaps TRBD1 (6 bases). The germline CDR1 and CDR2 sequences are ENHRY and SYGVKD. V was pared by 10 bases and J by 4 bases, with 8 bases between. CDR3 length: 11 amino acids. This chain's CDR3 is CATGQYNEQFF. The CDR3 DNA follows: TGTGCCACCGGACAGTACAATGAGCAGTTCTTC.

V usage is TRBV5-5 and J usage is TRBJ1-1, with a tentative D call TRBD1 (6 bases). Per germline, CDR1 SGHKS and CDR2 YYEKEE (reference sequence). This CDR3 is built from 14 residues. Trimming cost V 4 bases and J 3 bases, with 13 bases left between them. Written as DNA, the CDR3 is TGTGCCAGCAGCCGGGACATAAACTACACTGAAGCTTTCTTT. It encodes CASSRDINYTEAFF. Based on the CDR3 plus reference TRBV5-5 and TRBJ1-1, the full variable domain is DAGVTQSPTHLIKTRGQQVTLRCSPISGHKSVSWYQQVLGQGPQFIFQYYEKEERGRGNFPDRFSARQFPNYSSELNVNALLLGDSALYLCASSRDINYTEAFFGQGTRLTVV.